This T cell receptor (beta chain) was captured in a study of T cell repertoires in cytomegalovirus infection (dated by TCRdb to about 2019). Regarding the research as a whole: The peptide stimulations were aimed at well-studied HLA-B-restricted epitopes as well as recently identified HLA-C-restricted CMV epitopes, whose presentation resists viral immunomodulation. Because public TCR beta signatures pointed to carriage of CMV infection together with the matching HLA type, the HLA type of each donor mattered for the analysis. On the study overall, not on this receptor specifically: Cumulative frequency of public TCR beta family members discriminated carriers of CMV infection plus the relevant HLA type in this cohort and an independent 352-donor cohort. The ex vivo response was dominated by HLA-C-restricted CMV-specific TCR beta clonotypes, and the single most frequent clonotype in two of eight donors was supplied by these HLA-C-restricted clonotypes.

Per the publication, the treatment or condition label means: in vitro stimulation with specific CMV peptide epitopes to enrich CMV-specific T cells. Data came from an Illumina HiSeq 1500. TCRdb trimmed the raw reads at Q25, called clones with MiXCR and kept productive beta chains. For every CDR3 protein sequence, its rows merge into one entry that carries the most common genes and DNA. The sample table records about 900,000 distinct CDR3 sequences; roughly 31% of these occur just once. The top ten clones comprise about an eighth of the sample. The cysteine opens and the phenylalanine closes a CDR3 of 14 amino acids. The retained sequence is limited to the CDR3, 42 bases, with the frame set at the first base. As concerns this clonotype: Its antigen remains unidentified. The junction departs from germline at one end; a sequencing error may be responsible.

This clonotype originated in a human donor in good health (CMV status not recorded). Some clones in this sample may be carry-over from other donors' samples. Specimen: cultured CD8+ T cells from PBMCs, collected from culture after CMV antigen stimulation. The rearranged chain carries TRBV12-3 or TRBV12-4 and TRBJ1-4; TRBD1 might be the D gene, on 5 matching bases. The DNA sequence is as follows: TGTGCCGGCAGTTTGGGGGGTCCTAATGAAAAACTGTTTTTT. Its protein is CAGSLGGPNEKLFF.